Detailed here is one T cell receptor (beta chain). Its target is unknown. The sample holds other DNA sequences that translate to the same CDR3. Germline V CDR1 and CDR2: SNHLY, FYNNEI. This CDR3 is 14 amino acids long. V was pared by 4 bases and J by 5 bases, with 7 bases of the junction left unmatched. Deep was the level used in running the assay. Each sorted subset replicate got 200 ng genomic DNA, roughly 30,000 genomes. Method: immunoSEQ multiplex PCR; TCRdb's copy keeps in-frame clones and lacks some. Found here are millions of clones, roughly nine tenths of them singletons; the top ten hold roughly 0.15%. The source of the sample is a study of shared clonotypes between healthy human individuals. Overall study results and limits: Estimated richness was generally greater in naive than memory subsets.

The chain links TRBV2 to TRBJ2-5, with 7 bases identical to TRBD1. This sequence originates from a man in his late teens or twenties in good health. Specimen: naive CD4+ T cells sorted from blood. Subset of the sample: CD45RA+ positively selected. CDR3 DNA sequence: TGTGCCAGCAGTGGACAGGGCCTTCAGGAGACCCAGTACTTC. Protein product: CASSGQGLQETQYF.